These 16 T cell receptor beta chains were sequenced from one sample in a study of CD8+ T cells in alopecia areata. cDNA prepared by RNA extraction and subsequent reverse transcription served as the template for sequencing. The table came from immunoSEQ multiplex PCR; TCRdb's copy has only in-frame clones and leaves some out. The data show some 110,000 clones, with roughly two fifths seen just once and over 3% held by the top ten. Sample: CD4+ T cells sorted from blood. These receptors all come from a human donor with alopecia areata.

The V and J genes are TRBV11-3 and TRBJ2-6; TRBD2 might be the D (6 bases). V lost 3 bases to trimming and J lost 3 bases, with 9 bases between them. Per the germline V gene, CDR1 is SGHNT and CDR2 is YENEEA. The CDR3 extends over 15 amino acids. The CDR3 is CASSFSGSGANVLTF. In DNA, the CDR3 is TGTGCCAGCAGCTTCTCCGGGAGTGGGGCCAACGTCCTGACTTTC.

This clone was recorded a few times. The rearrangement joins TRBV7-2 to TRBJ2-1; D remains unclear. The length of the CDR3 is 14 residues. The V end was cut by 5 bases, the J end by 0 bases, with 8 bases between. Germline CDR1 SGHTA, CDR2 FQGNSA. In nucleotides, the CDR3 is TGTGCCAGCAGCCCCTTATCCTCCTACAATGAGCAGTTCTTC. Translated: CASSPLSSYNEQFF.

In regard to this clone: Different DNA sequences within this sample yield the same CDR3. CDR3 coding DNA: TGCGCCAGCAGCTTGGACACTGAAGCTTTCTTT. Protein product: CASSLDTEAFF. This chain joins TRBV5-1 and TRBJ1-1; D remains unclear. Germline-derived CDR1 and CDR2 are SGHRS and YFSETQ. This CDR3 region has 11 residues. V lost 0 bases to trimming and J lost 3 bases, with 0 bases between them.

V gene TRBV6-6 combines with J gene TRBJ2-7; unclear D gene. Trimming removed 6 bases at V and 3 bases at J, with 6 bases between. This CDR3 region has 11 residues. Per the germline V gene, CDR1 is MNHNY and CDR2 is SVGAGI (reference sequence). CDR3 in DNA: TGTGCCAGCAGCCTGCTCTACGAGCAGTACTTC. Translating it yields CASSLLYEQYF.

The rearrangement links TRBV5-4 to TRBJ2-6; the match to TRBD2 covers 8 bases. This CDR3 region has 18 residues. After removal of 0 bases from V and 0 bases from J, the junction contained 5 bases not matched to a gene. Germline CDR1 is SGHNT and CDR2 is YYREEE (reference sequence). As DNA, the CDR3 is TGTGCCAGCAGCTTGGGTGGACTAGCCGGCTCTGGGGCCAACGTCCTGACTTTC. Encoded protein: CASSLGGLAGSGANVLTF.

The chain joins TRBV10-3 to TRBJ2-1; no clear D gene. This CDR3 is 14 amino acids long. The V and J ends lost 7 bases and 5 bases respectively, with 15 bases between them. The germline V gene has CDR1 ENHRY and CDR2 SYGVKD. The CDR3 DNA is TGTGCCATCACCCGAGAACCGATGAACAATGAGCAGTTCTTC. This gives the protein CAITREPMNNEQFF.

This clone appeared a few times. Written as DNA, the CDR3 is TGTGCCAGCAGCTCCATGACAGGGGCATATGGCTACACCTTC. Its translation: CASSSMTGAYGYTF. The chain employs TRBV7-9 and TRBJ1-2, with 8 bases identical to TRBD1. The ends lost 4 bases at V and 5 bases at J; junction bases unmatched: 6. Germline V lookup: CDR1 SEHNR, CDR2 FQNEAQ (reference sequence). CDR3 size: 14 residues. Full variable domain (missing parts from reference TRBV7-9 and TRBJ1-2): DTGVSQNPRHKITKRGQNVTFRCDPISEHNRLYWYRQTLGQGPEFLTYFQNEAQLEKSRLLSDRFSAERPKGSFSTLEIQRTEQGDSAMYLCASSSMTGAYGYTFGSGTRLTVV.

This clone was detected once. The chain joins TRBV6-6 to TRBJ1-1; D is undetermined. In germline, CDR1 is MNHNY, CDR2 SVGAGI (reference sequence). The ends were cut back, 7 bases at V and 6 bases at J, with 9 bases in the middle. There are 11 residues in the CDR3. The CDR3 region has the DNA TGTGCCAGCACGCGCGGCTCTGAAGCTTTCTTT. Residues: CASTRGSEAFF.

The chain carries TRBV5-1 and TRBJ2-1; 8 nucleotides line up with TRBD2. V shed 3 bases and J 9 bases; nucleotides not matched to a gene: 11. This CDR3 spans 15 amino acids. CDR1 is SGHRS, CDR2 YFSETQ, per germline. CDR3 bases: TGCGCCAGCAGCTGGACCGGGACTAGGGGCCTTGAGCAGTTCTTC. This sequence encodes CASSWTGTRGLEQFF. The full variable domain, rest sourced from reference TRBV5-1 and TRBJ2-1, is KAGVTQTPRYLIKTRGQQVTLSCSPISGHRSVSWYQQTPGQGLQFLFEYFSETQRNKGNFPGRFSGRQFSNSRSEMNVSTLELGDSALYLCASSWTGTRGLEQFFGPGTRLTVL.

J is TRBJ1-2 and V is TRBV29-1, with 9 bases that match TRBD1. Germline-derived CDR1 and CDR2 are SQVTM and ANQGSEA. Unmatched junction bases numbered 5, after V lost 7 bases and J lost 8 bases. The CDR3 sequence is 11 residues long. In DNA form, the CDR3 reads TGCAGCGCGACAGGGGGAGACGGCTACACCTTC. The encoded protein is CSATGGDGYTF.

The gene calls are TRBV27 and TRBJ1-2, with 8 bases that match TRBD1. CDR3 length: 18 residues. CDR1 is MNHEY and CDR2 is SMNVEV in the germline V gene (reference sequence). With V trimmed by 6 bases and J by 0 bases, 15 bases remained unmatched. CDR3: CASRKDREPQVANYGYTF. In nucleotides, the CDR3 is TGTGCCAGCAGAAAGGACAGGGAACCACAGGTAGCTAACTATGGCTACACCTTC.

This clone was counted only a few times. The chain is built from TRBV7-2 and TRBJ2-4; D call uncertain. Germline V CDR1 and CDR2: SGHTA, FQGNSA. This CDR3 spans 17 amino acids. V was shortened by 1 base and J by 0 bases, with 13 bases between the two germline ends. CDR3 nucleotides: TGTGCCAGCAGCTTAGGACGGCAGACCAGAGCCAAAAACATTCAGTACTTC. It yields the protein CASSLGRQTRAKNIQYF.

The chain couples TRBV29-1 to TRBJ2-1, with 12 bases matching TRBD2. With 3 bases clipped from V and 9 bases from J, the junction kept 3 bases outside the gene matches. The germline V gene has CDR1 SQVTM and CDR2 ANQGSEA. The CDR3 extends over 13 amino acids. CDR3 bases: TGCAGCGTTGAGGGACTAGCGGGTAGTGAGCAGTTCTTC. Its protein is CSVEGLAGSEQFF.

The chain couples TRBV29-1 to TRBJ2-2, with unresolved D. The CDR3 contains 11 residues. Germline CDR1 is SQVTM and CDR2 is ANQGSEA. V lost 5 bases to trimming and J lost 3 bases, with 4 bases between them. The CDR3 region has the DNA TGCAGCGTTAAGTACACCGGGGAGCTGTTTTTT. Translated, it gives CSVKYTGELFF.

The rearrangement joins TRBV19 to TRBJ1-1, with TRBD1 matching over 7 bases. The CDR3 runs to 14 residues. The germline V gene has CDR1 LNHDA and CDR2 SQIVND (reference sequence). The V and J ends lost 5 bases and 2 bases, in that order; junction bases with no gene match: 5. The CDR3 coding sequence is TGTGCCAGTAGTCCTCGGACAGGAAACACTGAAGCTTTCTTT. Its protein is CASSPRTGNTEAFF.

The rearrangement uses TRBV9 and TRBJ2-2, with D possibly matching TRBD2 (6 bases). Per germline, CDR1 SGDLS and CDR2 YYNGEE. Trimming left V 0 bases short and J 4 bases short, with 10 bases between. CDR3 length: 15 residues. The CDR3 sequence is CASSVVGSGTGELFF. The CDR3 DNA reads as TGTGCCAGCAGCGTAGTCGGGAGTGGCACCGGGGAGCTGTTTTTT.